This paragraph reports one TCR beta chain. Its antigen remains unknown. The data were taken from a study of OX40 agonist ivuxolimab in advanced cancers. The study, taken as a whole, reports: Both CD4+ and CD8+ T cell populations in blood had undergone clonal expansion by week 6 at 0.1 to 3.0 mg/kg.

The CDR3 covers 18 residues. The V end was cut by 1 base, the J end by 4 bases, with 22 bases between. Germline lookup yields CDR1 MGHRA and CDR2 YSYEKL. Here immunoSEQ multiplex PCR was the method, and the copy in TCRdb shows in-frame clones only, minus some. The sample shows about 58,000 clones, 85% to 90% of them seen only once. The sequence came from an adult with an advanced solid tumor such as melanoma, head and neck, liver or kidney cancer. Sequencing was performed on CD4+ or CD8+ T cells sorted from blood, taken in a trial of the OX40 agonist ivuxolimab. The chain links TRBV4-1 to TRBJ1-1, with a possible D match to TRBD1 (5 bases). CDR3 amino acids: CASSQGLLVRQGGTEAFF. For the CDR3, the DNA is TGCGCCAGCAGCCAAGGACTCTTGGTCAGGCAGGGAGGCACTGAAGCTTTCTTT.